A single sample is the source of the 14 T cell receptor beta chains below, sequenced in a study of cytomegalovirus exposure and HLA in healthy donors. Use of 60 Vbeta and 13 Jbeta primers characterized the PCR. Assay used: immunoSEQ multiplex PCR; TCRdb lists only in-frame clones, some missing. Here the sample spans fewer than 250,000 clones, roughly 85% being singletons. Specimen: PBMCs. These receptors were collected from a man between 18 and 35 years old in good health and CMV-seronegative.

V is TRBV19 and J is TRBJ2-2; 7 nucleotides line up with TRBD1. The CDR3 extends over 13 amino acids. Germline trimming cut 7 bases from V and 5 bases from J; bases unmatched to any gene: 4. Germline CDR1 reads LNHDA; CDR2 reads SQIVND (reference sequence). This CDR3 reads CASTLQGTGELFF. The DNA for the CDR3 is TGTGCCAGTACCCTACAGGGGACCGGGGAGCTGTTTTTT.

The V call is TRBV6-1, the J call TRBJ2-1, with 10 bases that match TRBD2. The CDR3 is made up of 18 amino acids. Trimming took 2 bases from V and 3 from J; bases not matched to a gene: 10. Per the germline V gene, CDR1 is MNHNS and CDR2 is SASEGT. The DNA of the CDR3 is TGTGCCAGCAGTGAAATACAGGGACTAGCGATTAGCTACAATGAGCAGTTCTTC. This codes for CASSEIQGLAISYNEQFF.

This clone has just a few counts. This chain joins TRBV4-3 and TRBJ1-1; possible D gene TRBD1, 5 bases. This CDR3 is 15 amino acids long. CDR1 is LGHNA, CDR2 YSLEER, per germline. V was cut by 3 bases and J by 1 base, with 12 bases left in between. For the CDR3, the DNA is TGCGCCAGCAGCCAGGCCTTCCAGGGGAACACTGAAGCTTTCTTT. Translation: CASSQAFQGNTEAFF.

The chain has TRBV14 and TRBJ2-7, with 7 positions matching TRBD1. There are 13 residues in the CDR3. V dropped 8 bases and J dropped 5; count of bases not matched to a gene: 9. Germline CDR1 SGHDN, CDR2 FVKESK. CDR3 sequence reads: CASDTRQGDEQYF. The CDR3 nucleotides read TGTGCCAGCGACACCCGACAGGGCGACGAGCAGTACTTC.

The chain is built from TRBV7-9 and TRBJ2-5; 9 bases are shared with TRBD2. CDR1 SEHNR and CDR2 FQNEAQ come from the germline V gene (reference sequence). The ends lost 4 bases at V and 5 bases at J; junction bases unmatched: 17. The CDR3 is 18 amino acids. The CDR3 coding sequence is TGTGCCAGCAGCTCCCTAGAGGGTAGCGGGGGCGTGATGGAGACCCAGTACTTC. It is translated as CASSSLEGSGGVMETQYF.

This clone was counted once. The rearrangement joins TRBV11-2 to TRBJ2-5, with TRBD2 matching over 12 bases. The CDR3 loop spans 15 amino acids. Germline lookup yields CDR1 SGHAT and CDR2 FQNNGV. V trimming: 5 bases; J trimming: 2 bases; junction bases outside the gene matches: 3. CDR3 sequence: CASSRTSGAQETQYF. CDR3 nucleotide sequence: TGTGCCAGCAGCCGGACTAGCGGGGCGCAAGAGACCCAGTACTTC.

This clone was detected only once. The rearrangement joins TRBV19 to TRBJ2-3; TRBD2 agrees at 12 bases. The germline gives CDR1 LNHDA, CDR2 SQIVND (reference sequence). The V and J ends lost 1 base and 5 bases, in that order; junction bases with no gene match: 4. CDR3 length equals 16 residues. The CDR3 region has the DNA TGTGCCAGTAGTATAGGACTAGCGGGAGCCGGAGATACGCAGTATTTT. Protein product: CASSIGLAGAGDTQYF.

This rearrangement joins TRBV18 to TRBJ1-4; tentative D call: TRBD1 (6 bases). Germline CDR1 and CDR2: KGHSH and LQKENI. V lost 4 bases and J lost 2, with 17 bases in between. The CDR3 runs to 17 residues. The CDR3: CASSLRIIQGTNEKLFF. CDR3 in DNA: TGTGCCAGCTCACTAAGGATTATACAGGGTACTAATGAAAAACTGTTTTTT.

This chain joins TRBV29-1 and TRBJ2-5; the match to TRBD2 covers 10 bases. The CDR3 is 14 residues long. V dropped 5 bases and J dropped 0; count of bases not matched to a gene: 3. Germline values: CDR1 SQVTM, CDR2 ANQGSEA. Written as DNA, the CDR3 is TGCAGCGTTCTTAGCGGGGGGAACCAAGAGACCCAGTACTTC. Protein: CSVLSGGNQETQYF.

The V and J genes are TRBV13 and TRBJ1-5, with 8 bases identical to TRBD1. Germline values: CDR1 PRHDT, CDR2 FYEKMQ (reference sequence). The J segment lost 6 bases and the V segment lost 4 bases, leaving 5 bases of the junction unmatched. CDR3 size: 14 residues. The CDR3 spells CASSYRQGTQPQHF. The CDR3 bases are TGTGCCAGCAGCTACAGACAGGGGACTCAGCCCCAGCATTTT.

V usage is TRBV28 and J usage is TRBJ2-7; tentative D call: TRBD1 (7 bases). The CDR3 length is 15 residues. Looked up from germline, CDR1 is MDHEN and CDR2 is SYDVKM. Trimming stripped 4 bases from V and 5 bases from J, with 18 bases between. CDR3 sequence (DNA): TGTGCCAGCAGTTCCTTCGGCAGGGGGGTCCACGAGCAGTACTTC. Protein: CASSSFGRGVHEQYF. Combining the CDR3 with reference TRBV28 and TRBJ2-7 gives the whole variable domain DVKVTQSSRYLVKRTGEKVFLECVQDMDHENMFWYRQDPGLGLRLIYFSYDVKMKEKGDIPEGYSVSREKKERFSLILESASTNQTSMYLCASSSFGRGVHEQYFGPGTRLTVT.

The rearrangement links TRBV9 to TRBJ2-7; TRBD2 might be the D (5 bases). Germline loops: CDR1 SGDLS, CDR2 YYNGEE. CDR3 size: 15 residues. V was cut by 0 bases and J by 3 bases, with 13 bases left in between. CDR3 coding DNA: TGTGCCAGCAGCGTAGAGAGCGGCCCCTACTACGAGCAGTACTTC. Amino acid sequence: CASSVESGPYYEQYF.

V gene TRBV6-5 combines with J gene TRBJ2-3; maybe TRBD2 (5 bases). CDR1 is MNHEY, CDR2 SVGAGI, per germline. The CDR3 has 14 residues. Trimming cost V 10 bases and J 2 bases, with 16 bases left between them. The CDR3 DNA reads TGTGCCACCGGGGTCCCCCTCTTCACAGATACGCAGTATTTT. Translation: CATGVPLFTDTQYF.

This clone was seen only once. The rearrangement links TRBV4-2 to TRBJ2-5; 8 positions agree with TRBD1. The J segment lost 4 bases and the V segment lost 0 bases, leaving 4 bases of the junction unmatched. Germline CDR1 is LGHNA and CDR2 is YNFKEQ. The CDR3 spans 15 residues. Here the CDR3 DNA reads TGTGCCAGCAGCCAAGAGGGGACAGGCCCAGAGACCCAGTACTTC. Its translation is CASSQEGTGPETQYF.